Each of the 29 T cell receptor beta chains below was sequenced from the same sample in a study of blood T cell repertoires in COVID-19. Profiled with immunoSEQ multiplex PCR; TCRdb holds only in-frame clones, not every one. The data contain about 200,000 clones, around nine tenths of them singletons. Sample: PBMCs or T cells enriched from blood (not recorded which). The receptor source for this set is a woman between 25 and 40 years old who had been exposed to COVID-19.

CDR3 loop: CASSPQGDAFGANYGYTF. CDR3 bases: TGTGCCAGCTCACCACAGGGGGACGCTTTTGGAGCTAACTATGGCTACACCTTC. This rearrangement joins TRBV18 to TRBJ1-2, with D possibly matching TRBD1 (6 bases). Trimming left V 1 base short and J 0 bases short, with 18 bases between. CDR1 KGHSH and CDR2 LQKENI come from the germline V gene. The CDR3 consists of 18 residues.

The chain has TRBV6-5 and TRBJ2-7; D is possibly TRBD1 (6 bases). CDR3 length equals 14 residues. Trimming took 0 bases from V and 2 from J, leaving 8 bases between them. Germline CDR1 reads MNHEY; CDR2 reads SVGAGI. CDR3 amino acids: CASSYSDRTYEQYF. The CDR3 region has the DNA TGTGCCAGCAGTTACTCGGACAGAACCTACGAGCAGTACTTC.

In DNA, the CDR3 is TGTGCCACGAAGTGGGAAGGGGCAACTAATGAAAAACTGTTTTTT. Amino acids: CATKWEGATNEKLFF. V and J are TRBV7-9 and TRBJ1-4, with D perhaps matching TRBD1 (5 bases). CDR3 length equals 15 residues. Trimming stripped 10 bases from V and 0 bases from J, with 15 bases between. CDR1 is SEHNR, CDR2 FQNEAQ, per germline (reference sequence).

This chain joins TRBV5-1 and TRBJ1-4; unclear D gene. From germline, CDR1 is SGHRS and CDR2 YFSETQ. Trimming left V 5 bases short and J 8 bases short, with 16 bases between. This CDR3 has 14 amino acids. The CDR3 DNA reads as TGCGCCAGCAGACTTCGAGGAAATGCGGAAAAACTGTTTTTT. Translation gives CASRLRGNAEKLFF. Full variable domain (outside the CDR3, taken from reference TRBV5-1 and TRBJ1-4): KAGVTQTPRYLIKTRGQQVTLSCSPISGHRSVSWYQQTPGQGLQFLFEYFSETQRNKGNFPGRFSGRQFSNSRSEMNVSTLELGDSALYLCASRLRGNAEKLFFGSGTQLSVL.

J is TRBJ1-2 and V is TRBV27; no reliable D call. V was pared by 1 base and J by 5 bases, with 14 bases between. CDR1 and CDR2 (germline): MNHEY, SMNVEV (reference sequence). CDR3 length equals 15 residues. CDR3 loop: CASSLLGGARYGYTF. The CDR3 nucleotides read TGTGCCAGCAGTTTATTAGGAGGTGCCCGGTATGGCTACACCTTC.

The chain links TRBV7-2 to TRBJ2-7; no clear D. V was clipped by 5 bases and J by 0 bases, with 11 bases between them. The germline gives CDR1 SGHTA, CDR2 FQGNSA. There are 14 residues in the CDR3. CDR3 bases: TGTGCCAGCAGCCTAGGGCGGTCCTCCTACGAGCAGTACTTC. Its translation: CASSLGRSSYEQYF.

This clone has more than one count but fewer than ten. This chain joins TRBV7-9 and TRBJ1-1; D gene uncertain. The CDR3 is 14 residues long. V was trimmed by 5 bases and J by 7 bases, leaving 17 bases between them. CDR1 SEHNR and CDR2 FQNEAQ come from the germline V gene (reference sequence). The CDR3 DNA sequence: TGTGCCAGCAGCCGAGTGGCGGGGTTCGATGAAGCTTTCTTT. Translated: CASSRVAGFDEAFF.

This clone was counted a single time. The V call is TRBV15, the J call TRBJ1-1; a possible D gene is TRBD1 (5 bases). The CDR3 contains 14 residues. CDR1 LNHNV and CDR2 YYDKDF come from the germline V gene (reference sequence). The V gene lost 4 bases and the J gene lost 11 bases, with 20 bases spanning the gap. CDR3 DNA: TGTGCCACCAGCATCCACGTGGGGGGGGTTATGGCTTTCTTT. This translates into CATSIHVGGVMAFF.

The V call is TRBV5-8, the J call TRBJ2-7; TRBD1 matches at 7 bases. Germline V CDR1 and CDR2: SGHTS, YDEGEE. J lost 2 bases, V lost 0 bases, and 5 bases had no gene match. The CDR3 has 15 residues. CDR3 in DNA: TGTGCCAGCAGCTTGGGACAGGGACAACCCTACGAGCAGTACTTC. This translates into CASSLGQGQPYEQYF.

V and J are TRBV2 and TRBJ2-3; 8 bases are shared with TRBD2. This CDR3 region has 15 residues. CDR1 is SNHLY and CDR2 is FYNNEI in the germline V gene. V lost 6 bases and J lost 9; bases outside the gene matches: 14. The CDR3 here is CASRRGGSVMGTQYF. Here the CDR3 DNA reads TGTGCCAGCAGACGGGGGGGTTCGGTTATGGGGACGCAGTATTTT.

The chain carries TRBV7-9 and TRBJ2-7; 9 bases are a match to TRBD2. CDR1 is SEHNR and CDR2 is FQNEAQ in the germline V gene (reference sequence). CDR3 length equals 15 residues. V was pared by 5 bases and J by 2 bases, with 7 bases of the junction left unmatched. CDR3 coding DNA: TGTGCCAGCAGCGCCGCCGGGACTAGCCCCTACGAGCAGTACTTC. Protein sequence: CASSAAGTSPYEQYF.

The J gene is TRBJ2-1, the V gene TRBV14, with D maybe TRBD2 (6 bases). V gave up 4 bases and J gave up 2 bases, with 15 bases separating them. This CDR3 spans 16 amino acids. Germline V CDR1 and CDR2: SGHDN, FVKESK. CDR3 region: CASSPLGGGTYNEQFF. The DNA for the CDR3 is TGTGCCAGCAGCCCCTTAGGTGGGGGGACCTACAATGAGCAGTTCTTC.

The CDR3: CASSQQPPYNEQFF. The CDR3 bases are TGTGCCAGCAGCCAACAGCCCCCCTACAATGAGCAGTTCTTC. The chain uses TRBV6-6 and TRBJ2-1; D is undetermined. Trimming stripped 6 bases from V and 2 bases from J, with 11 bases between. The CDR3 sequence is 14 residues long. The germline gives CDR1 MNHNY, CDR2 SVGAGI (reference sequence).

The chain uses TRBV25-1 and TRBJ1-2; 8 nucleotides match TRBD1. CDR3 size: 12 residues. Trimming at V came to 6 bases and at J to 7 bases, leaving 4 bases not matched to a gene. CDR1 and CDR2 from the germline V gene are MGHDK and SYGVNS. The CDR3, as DNA: TGTGCCAGCAGCCAAACAGGGGGTGGCTACACCTTC. Protein sequence: CASSQTGGGYTF.

The rearrangement uses TRBV9 and TRBJ2-1, with TRBD1 identical over 10 bases. Germline loops: CDR1 SGDLS, CDR2 YYNGEE. Trimming removed 3 bases from V and 3 bases from J; junction bases left unmatched: 18. The CDR3 covers 20 residues. The DNA for the CDR3 is TGTGCCAGCAGCGCCGTGGGGGACAGGGGTGTTAGGTCGGGCTACAATGAGCAGTTCTTC. Translating it yields CASSAVGDRGVRSGYNEQFF.

The chain joins TRBV19 to TRBJ2-7; 9 nucleotides align to TRBD1. Germline-derived CDR1 and CDR2 are LNHDA and SQIVND (reference sequence). There are 15 residues in the CDR3. The ends lost 3 bases at V and 5 bases at J; junction bases unmatched: 8. CDR3 bases: TGTGCCAGTAGTATTGAGGGGACAGGGACGGACGAGCAGTACTTC. Its translation is CASSIEGTGTDEQYF. The entire variable domain, with the rest obtained from reference TRBV19 and TRBJ2-7, is as follows: DGGITQSPKYLFRKEGQNVTLSCEQNLNHDAMYWYRQDPGQGLRLIYYSQIVNDFQKGDIAEGYSVSREKKESFPLTVTSAQKNPTAFYLCASSIEGTGTDEQYFGPGTRLTVT.

The chain has TRBV30 and TRBJ2-6; 10 bases map to TRBD1. The germline CDR1 and CDR2 sequences are GTSNPN and SVGIG (reference sequence). CDR3 length: 15 amino acids. Trimming took 6 bases from V and 2 from J; bases not matched to a gene: 4. The CDR3 DNA reads TGTGCCTGCGACAGGGGGCTGACTGGGGCCAACGTCCTGACTTTC. Translated: CACDRGLTGANVLTF.

V is TRBV10-3 and J is TRBJ2-1, with D unclear. Germline V gives CDR1 ENHRY, CDR2 SYGVKD. The CDR3 runs to 15 residues. V was trimmed by 3 bases and J by 6 bases, leaving 15 bases between them. The chain's CDR3 is CAISDVGDLGNEQFF. DNA for the CDR3: TGTGCCATCAGTGATGTAGGAGATCTGGGCAATGAGCAGTTCTTC.

This chain links TRBV2 with TRBJ1-1, with D hard to call. The CDR3 runs 11 residues. Trimming took off 11 bases at V and 12 bases at J, with 19 bases between the two ends. Germline assignment: CDR1 SNHLY and CDR2 FYNNEI. CDR3 amino acids: CALGSTSVTFF. CDR3 coding DNA: TGTGCCCTGGGGAGTACCAGCGTTACTTTCTTT.

The chain couples TRBV5-1 to TRBJ2-1; 7 bases agree with TRBD2. The CDR3 sequence is 15 residues long. Germline trimming cut 4 bases from V and 4 bases from J; bases unmatched to any gene: 8. The germline gives CDR1 SGHRS, CDR2 YFSETQ. The CDR3 region has the DNA TGCGCCAGCAGCCCCGGGACTATCACGTACAATGAGCAGTTCTTC. It yields the protein CASSPGTITYNEQFF.

The chain joins TRBV12-3 or TRBV12-4 to TRBJ1-2, with D possibly being TRBD1 (6 bases). The V end lost 6 bases, the J end lost 8 bases, and 16 bases lay between the germline ends. The CDR3 has 13 residues. The CDR3 coding sequence is TGTGCCAGCAGCCCCCGGACAGTCTACGGCTACACCTTC. This codes for CASSPRTVYGYTF.

This chain joins TRBV29-1 and TRBJ1-4; 8 bases are a match to TRBD1. The CDR3 covers 13 residues. The V and J ends lost 7 bases and 5 bases, in that order; junction bases with no gene match: 6. In germline, CDR1 is SQVTM, CDR2 ANQGSEA. The CDR3 loop is CSGQGAPNEKLFF. CDR3 nucleotides: TGCAGCGGCCAGGGGGCACCAAATGAAAAACTGTTTTTT.

The chain carries TRBV3-1 (or the pseudogene TRBV3-2) and TRBJ1-6; 7 nucleotides agree with TRBD1. J was trimmed by 6 bases and V by 5 bases; bases with no gene match: 4. From germline, CDR1 is LGHDT and CDR2 YNNKEL (reference sequence). The CDR3 is 14 amino acids. In nucleotides, the CDR3 is TGTGCCAGCAGCAGCCGGGACAGTAATTCACCCCTCCACTTT. Its protein is CASSSRDSNSPLHF.

The chain has TRBV11-3 and TRBJ2-5; 7 bases fit TRBD1. This CDR3 region has 16 residues. The germline V gene encodes CDR1 SGHNT and CDR2 YENEEA. V lost 5 bases, J lost 4 bases, and 13 bases stayed unmatched. This CDR3 is CASSPKTTGMGETQYF. CDR3 nucleotides: TGTGCCAGCAGCCCAAAGACGACAGGGATGGGAGAGACCCAGTACTTC.

The chain links TRBV9 to TRBJ1-1, with 7 bases identical to TRBD1. Losses at the gene ends were 4 bases for V and 7 bases for J; bases not matched to a gene: 10. This CDR3 has 14 residues. CDR1 SGDLS and CDR2 YYNGEE come from the germline V gene. CDR3 DNA sequence: TGTGCCAGCAGCATCGGGACAGCGCCAGGTGAAGCTTTCTTT. Residues: CASSIGTAPGEAFF.

The chain is built from TRBV6-1 and TRBJ1-2, with 7 nucleotides matching TRBD1. The length of the CDR3 is 16 residues. Germline-derived CDR1 and CDR2 are MNHNS and SASEGT. J lost 3 bases, V lost 3 bases, and 10 bases had no gene match. This chain's CDR3 is CASSDLVRDRDYGYTF. CDR3 nucleotides: TGTGCCAGCAGTGACTTGGTAAGGGACAGAGACTATGGCTACACCTTC.

The genes are TRBV6-1 and TRBJ1-1; D remains unclear. Deletions cut 3 bases from V and 8 bases from J, with 7 bases between. Per the germline V gene, CDR1 is MNHNS and CDR2 is SASEGT. The length of the CDR3 is 11 residues. In nucleotides, the CDR3 is TGTGCCAGCAGTGAGTGGCCGGAAGCTTTCTTT. Protein sequence: CASSEWPEAFF.

The chain carries TRBV13 and TRBJ2-3; D not certain. The CDR3 covers 13 residues. Trimming removed 7 bases from V and 0 bases from J, with 8 bases in between. Germline V gives CDR1 PRHDT, CDR2 FYEKMQ (reference sequence). CDR3 nucleotide sequence: TGTGCCAGCACCCCACGGAGCACAGATACGCAGTATTTT. It yields the protein CASTPRSTDTQYF.

This chain links TRBV12-3 or TRBV12-4 with TRBJ1-2; perhaps TRBD1 as D (5 bases). The CDR3 length is 12 residues. Here the CDR3 DNA reads TGTGCATCTACGGCAGGGAACTATGGCTACACCTTC. Its protein is CASTAGNYGYTF.